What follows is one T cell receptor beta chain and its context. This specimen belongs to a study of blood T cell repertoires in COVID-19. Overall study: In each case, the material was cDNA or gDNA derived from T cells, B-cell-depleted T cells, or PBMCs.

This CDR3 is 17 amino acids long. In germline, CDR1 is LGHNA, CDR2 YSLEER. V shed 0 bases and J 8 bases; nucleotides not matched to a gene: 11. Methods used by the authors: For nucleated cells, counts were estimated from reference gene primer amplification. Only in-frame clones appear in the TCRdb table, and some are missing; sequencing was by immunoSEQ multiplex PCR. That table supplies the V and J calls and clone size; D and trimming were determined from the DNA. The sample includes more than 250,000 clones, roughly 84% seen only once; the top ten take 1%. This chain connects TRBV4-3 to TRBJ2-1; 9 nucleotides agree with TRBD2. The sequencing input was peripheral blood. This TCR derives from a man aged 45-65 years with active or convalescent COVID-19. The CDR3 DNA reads TGCGCCAGCAGCCAAGAAGGGTTGGCGGGGGGGGTGGATGAGCAGTTCTTC. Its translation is CASSQEGLAGGVDEQFF.